The 9 T cell receptor beta chains below all came from one sample that was sequenced in a study of shared clonotypes between healthy human individuals. Produced via immunoSEQ multiplex PCR; TCRdb's table is partial and in-frame only. The data contain more than 2,000,000 clones, approximately 93% of them seen just once; the ten biggest clones take up 0.3% to 0.4%. Sequencing was performed on naive CD4+ T cells from PBMCs. Subset of the sample: CD45RA+ positively selected. These receptors came from a man aged 18 to 29 in good health. Some clones in this sample may be carry-over from other donors' samples.

The chain couples TRBV5-1 to TRBJ2-3, with 9 nucleotides matching TRBD1. The CDR3 is 15 residues long. V was pared by 4 bases and J by 4 bases, with 7 bases of the junction left unmatched. CDR1 SGHRS and CDR2 YFSETQ come from the germline V gene. The DNA of the CDR3 is TGCGCCAGCAGCCCGGGACAGGGTTTTGCAGATACGCAGTATTTT. It translates to CASSPGQGFADTQYF.

This clone has a handful of counts. This chain joins TRBV14 and TRBJ2-6; D unresolved. The germline V gene has CDR1 SGHDN and CDR2 FVKESK. Between the trimmed V and J ends, which lost 4 bases and 1 base, there was a span of 14 bases. The CDR3 contains 17 residues. The CDR3 DNA is TGTGCCAGCAGCCGTGGTGAGGCCCTATCTGGGGCCAACGTCCTGACTTTC. Amino acids: CASSRGEALSGANVLTF.

The rearrangement uses TRBV6-6 and TRBJ1-4; the match to TRBD1 covers 10 bases. V shed 3 bases, J shed 16 bases, and the junction held 14 bases outside the gene matches. CDR3 size: 15 residues. Per the germline V gene, CDR1 is MNHNY and CDR2 is SVGAGI (reference sequence). CDR3 sequence: CASSYSGTGDTWPFF. CDR3 nucleotides: TGTGCCAGCAGTTATTCCGGGACAGGGGATACATGGCCGTTTTTT.

The gene calls are TRBV5-5 and TRBJ2-2, with D hard to call. Germline-derived CDR1 and CDR2 are SGHKS and YYEKEE (reference sequence). CDR3 length: 15 amino acids. V gave up 1 base and J gave up 0 bases, with 7 bases separating them. CDR3 nucleotide sequence: TGTGCCAGCAGCTTGCGGTTCGCGAACACCGGGGAGCTGTTTTTT. Translation gives CASSLRFANTGELFF.

The rearrangement uses TRBV7-3 and TRBJ1-1, with D hard to call. Germline CDR1 and CDR2: SGHTA and FQGTGA. CDR3 length: 13 amino acids. V was clipped by 5 bases and J by 0 bases, with 7 bases between them. The CDR3 DNA follows: TGTGCCAGCAGCGTTACAGTGAACACTGAAGCTTTCTTT. Amino acids: CASSVTVNTEAFF.

A single count supports this clone. The V gene is TRBV7-6, the J gene TRBJ2-1; D is possibly TRBD1 (5 bases). Trimming removed 5 bases at V and 10 bases at J, with 9 bases between. The CDR3 loop spans 11 amino acids. Per the germline V gene, CDR1 is SGHVS and CDR2 is FNYEAQ. In nucleotides, the CDR3 is TGTGCCAGCAGCCATGGGGCAGAGCAGTTCTTC. Translation: CASSHGAEQFF. Full variable domain (rest looked up from reference TRBV7-6 and TRBJ2-1): GAGVSQSPRYKVTKRGQDVALRCDPISGHVSLYWYRQALGQGPEFLTYFNYEAQQDKSGLPNDRFSAERPEGSISTLTIQRTEQRDSAMYRCASSHGAEQFFGPGTRLTVL.

Only one count was recorded for this clone. The chain employs TRBV7-8 and TRBJ1-4, with D unresolved. The germline V gene has CDR1 SGHVS and CDR2 FQNEAQ. With 4 bases removed from V and 4 bases from J, the gap between germline ends came to 22 bases. This CDR3 has 18 amino acids. CDR3 in amino acids: CASSSAPTFLTLNEKLFF. The CDR3 DNA sequence: TGTGCCAGCAGCTCCGCACCGACTTTCCTGACACTTAATGAAAAACTGTTTTTT. Full variable domain (missing parts from reference TRBV7-8 and TRBJ1-4): GAGVSQSPRYKVAKRGQDVALRCDPISGHVSLFWYQQALGQGPEFLTYFQNEAQLDKSGLPSDRFFAERPEGSVSTLKIQRTQQEDSAVYLCASSSAPTFLTLNEKLFFGSGTQLSVL.

The gene calls are TRBV7-3 and TRBJ2-1, with TRBD2 matching over 10 bases. CDR1 and CDR2 from the germline V gene are SGHTA and FQGTGA. The ends lost 2 bases at V and 8 bases at J; junction bases unmatched: 3. This CDR3 is built from 14 residues. The CDR3 DNA reads as TGTGCCAGCAGCTTATCGACTAGCGGGTATGAGCAGTTCTTC. It translates to CASSLSTSGYEQFF. The variable domain in full, with the rest retrieved from reference TRBV7-3 and TRBJ2-1, is GAGVSQTPSNKVTEKGKYVELRCDPISGHTALYWYRQSLGQGPEFLIYFQGTGAADDSGLPNDRFFAVRPEGSVSTLKIQRTERGDSAVYLCASSLSTSGYEQFFGPGTRLTVL.

The chain recombines TRBV5-1 with TRBJ2-1; D call uncertain. V lost 0 bases and J lost 8, with 9 bases in between. The germline V gene has CDR1 SGHRS and CDR2 YFSETQ. The CDR3 length is 13 residues. The CDR3 nucleotides are TGCGCCAGCAGCTTGGTTATGTTGGATGAGCAGTTCTTC. Protein: CASSLVMLDEQFF.